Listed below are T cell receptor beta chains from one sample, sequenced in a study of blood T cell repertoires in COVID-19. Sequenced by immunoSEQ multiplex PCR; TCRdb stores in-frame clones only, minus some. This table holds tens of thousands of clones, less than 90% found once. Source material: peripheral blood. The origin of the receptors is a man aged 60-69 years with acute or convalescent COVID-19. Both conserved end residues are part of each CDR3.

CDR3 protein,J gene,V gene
CASSFLRDTYNEQFF,TRBJ2-1,TRBV5-5
CASSPSSRGNTGELFF,TRBJ2-2,TRBV5-1
CSVEGQGSGYGYTF,TRBJ1-2,TRBV29-1
CASGQAGAFDTQYF,TRBJ2-3,TRBV2
CASRGGLAGSGANVLTF,TRBJ2-6,TRBV14
CASSQEDRDWREQYF,TRBJ2-7,TRBV4-3
CASSLGQGAYEQYF,TRBJ2-7,TRBV7-9
CASKSGTGNYGYTF,TRBJ1-2,TRBV6-5
CASLSRGNSPLHF,TRBJ1-6,TRBV2
CASSPERGPQHF,TRBJ1-5,TRBV7-9
CASSFKYLRDRGVRGYTF,TRBJ1-2,TRBV13
CASRLDSGGTKAFF,TRBJ1-1,TRBV5-1
CASTTGSSYEQYF,TRBJ2-7,TRBV18
CASSTVRGSGNTIYF,TRBJ1-3,TRBV19
CASGQGDTQYF,TRBJ2-3,TRBV12-5
CASTHTGITNYGYTF,TRBJ1-2,TRBV19
CASSLLSFGTDTQYF,TRBJ2-3,TRBV5-6
CASSSAGTSAGTQYF,TRBJ2-3,TRBV5-4
CASRGTGGPGNTIYF,TRBJ1-3,TRBV10-2
CASSQDRGRQETQYF,TRBJ2-5,TRBV7-9
CASSRPGQTYEQYF,TRBJ2-7,TRBV3-1/TRBV3-2
CASSPTSGRETQYF,TRBJ2-5,TRBV2
CASSEAPGQIAEAFF,TRBJ1-1,TRBV2
CASSQQGQFGQETQYF,TRBJ2-5,TRBV9
CASSLTGGSGNTIYF,TRBJ1-3,TRBV7-3
CASSRGEAYEQYF,TRBJ2-7,TRBV9
CASRYQGAEPQHF,TRBJ1-5,TRBV12-3/TRBV12-4
CSVGGGNYGYTF,TRBJ1-2,TRBV29-1
CASSVGAVSTQYF,TRBJ2-3,TRBV9
CASRYRGTEAFF,TRBJ1-1,TRBV19
CASSLVVLAGGSQETQYF,TRBJ2-5,TRBV5-4
CASSLGGPNEQYF,TRBJ2-7,TRBV11-2
CAWSTGYEQYF,TRBJ2-7,TRBV30
CASSQDEDRVISYGYTF,TRBJ1-2,TRBV4-2
CASGLGHGGEAFF,TRBJ1-1,TRBV12-5
CASSPTGGIITEAFF,TRBJ1-1,TRBV5-4
CATSTLQGAREQYF,TRBJ2-7,TRBV15
CASSARLAGGAYEQYF,TRBJ2-7,TRBV6-1
CAWGVRSGGYTF,TRBJ1-2,TRBV30
CASKGTSGVYEQYF,TRBJ2-7,TRBV19
CASSLGQVSYNEQFF,TRBJ2-1,TRBV5-1
CASSRDRGRKTQYF,TRBJ2-5,TRBV4-3
CASSEEGLSYNEQFF,TRBJ2-1,TRBV2
CASSPRFRGAERTGELFF,TRBJ2-2,TRBV4-1
CASSQDLPPYEQYF,TRBJ2-7,TRBV14
CATGRSPGDEKLFF,TRBJ1-4,TRBV4-1
CASSYLGATQFYGYTF,TRBJ1-2,TRBV6-5
CASSPLSGETQYF,TRBJ2-5,TRBV18
CAWSVDELNTGELFF,TRBJ2-2,TRBV30
CASSLYSQTSNYGYTF,TRBJ1-2,TRBV11-2
CASSLDRGDIQYF,TRBJ2-4,TRBV7-8
CASSLGGGERETQYF,TRBJ2-5,TRBV7-6
CASSLHRQGGGYTF,TRBJ1-2,TRBV5-1
CASSQVWGALHEQYF,TRBJ2-7,TRBV14
CASSHLPDTGELFF,TRBJ2-2,TRBV3-1/TRBV3-2
CASSRGRDSPLHF,TRBJ1-6,TRBV27
CASSLDDGGDTEAFF,TRBJ1-1,TRBV7-6
CASSFKGVDTEAFF,TRBJ1-1,TRBV14
CASSEAERGHNYGYTF,TRBJ1-2,TRBV6-1